This TCR beta chain was captured by sequencing in a study of T cell changes during pregnancy in multiple sclerosis. The germline V gene encodes CDR1 SGHRS and CDR2 YFSETQ. Trimming removed 4 bases from V and 4 bases from J; junction bases left unmatched: 4. The CDR3 covers 14 residues. Here immunoSEQ multiplex PCR was the method, and the copy in TCRdb shows in-frame clones only, minus some. This sample has approximately 100,000 clones; around 94% occur once, and the top ten carry 1% to 1.5%. This receptor was obtained from a female donor with multiple sclerosis, enrolled in a pregnancy study. Here the sequenced sample was peripheral blood, taken in the second trimester of pregnancy. The chain recombines TRBV5-1 with TRBJ2-2, with 7 bases aligning to TRBD2. The CDR3 loop reads CASSNSGSTGELFF. The DNA of the CDR3 is TGCGCCAGCAGCAATAGCGGGTCCACCGGGGAGCTGTTTTTT. Complete variable domain (other parts from reference TRBV5-1 and TRBJ2-2): KAGVTQTPRYLIKTRGQQVTLSCSPISGHRSVSWYQQTPGQGLQFLFEYFSETQRNKGNFPGRFSGRQFSNSRSEMNVSTLELGDSALYLCASSNSGSTGELFFGEGSRLTVL.